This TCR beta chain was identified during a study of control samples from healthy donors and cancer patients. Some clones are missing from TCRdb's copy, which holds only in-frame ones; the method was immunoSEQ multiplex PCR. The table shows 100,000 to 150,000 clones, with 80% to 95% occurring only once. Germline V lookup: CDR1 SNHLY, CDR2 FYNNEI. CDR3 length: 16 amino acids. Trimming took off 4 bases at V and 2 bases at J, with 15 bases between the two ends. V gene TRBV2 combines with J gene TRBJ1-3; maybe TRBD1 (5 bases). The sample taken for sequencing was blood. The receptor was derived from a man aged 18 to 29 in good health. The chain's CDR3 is CASSGGRVGPGNTIYF. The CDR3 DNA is TGTGCCAGCAGTGGGGGCAGGGTGGGTCCTGGAAACACCATATATTTT.